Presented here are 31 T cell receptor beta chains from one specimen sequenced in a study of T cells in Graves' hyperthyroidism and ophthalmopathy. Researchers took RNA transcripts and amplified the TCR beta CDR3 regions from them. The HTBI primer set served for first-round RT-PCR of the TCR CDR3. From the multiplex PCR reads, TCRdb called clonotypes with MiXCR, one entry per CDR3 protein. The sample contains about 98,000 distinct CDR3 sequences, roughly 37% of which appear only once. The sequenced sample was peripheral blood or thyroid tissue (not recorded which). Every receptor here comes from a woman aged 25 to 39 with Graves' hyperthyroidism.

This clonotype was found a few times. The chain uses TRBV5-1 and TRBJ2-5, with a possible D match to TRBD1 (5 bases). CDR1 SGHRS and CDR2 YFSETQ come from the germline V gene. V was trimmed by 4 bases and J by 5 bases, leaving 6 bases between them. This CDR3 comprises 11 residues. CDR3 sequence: CASSGAETQYF. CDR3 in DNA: TGCGCCAGCAGCGGGGCGGAGACCCAGTACTTC.

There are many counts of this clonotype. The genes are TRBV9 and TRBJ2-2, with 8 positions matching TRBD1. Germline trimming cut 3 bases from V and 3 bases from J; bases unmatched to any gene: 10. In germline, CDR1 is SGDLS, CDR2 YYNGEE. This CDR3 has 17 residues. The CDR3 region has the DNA TGTGCCAGCAGCGCTTTGATTGGACAGGGCGACACCGGGGAGCTGTTTTTT. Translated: CASSALIGQGDTGELFF.

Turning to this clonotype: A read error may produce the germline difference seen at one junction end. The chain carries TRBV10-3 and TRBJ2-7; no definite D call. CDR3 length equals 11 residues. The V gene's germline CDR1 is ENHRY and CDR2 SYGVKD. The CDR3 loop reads CAISDVRKQHF. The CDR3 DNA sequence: TGTGCCATCAGTGATGTTCGGAAGCAGCACTTC.

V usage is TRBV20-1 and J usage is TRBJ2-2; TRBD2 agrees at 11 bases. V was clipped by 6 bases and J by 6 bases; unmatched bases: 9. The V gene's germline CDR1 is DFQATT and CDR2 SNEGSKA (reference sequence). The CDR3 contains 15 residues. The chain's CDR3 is CSARRLAGGPGELFF. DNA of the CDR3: TGCAGTGCAAGAAGGCTAGCGGGAGGACCCGGGGAGCTGTTTTTT.

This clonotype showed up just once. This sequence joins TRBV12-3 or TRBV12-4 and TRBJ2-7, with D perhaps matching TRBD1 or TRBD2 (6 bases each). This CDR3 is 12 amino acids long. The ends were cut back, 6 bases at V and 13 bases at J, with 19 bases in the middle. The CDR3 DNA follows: TGTGCCAGCAGGGAGGGTCCAGGGGCATCTTACTTC. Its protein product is CASREGPGASYF.

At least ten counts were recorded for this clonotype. CDR3 in DNA: TGCAGTGCTAGGAGGGGACTAGCGCTTAGTGATACGCAGTATTTT. Translated: CSARRGLALSDTQYF. The chain recombines TRBV20-1 with TRBJ2-3; 10 bases are shared with TRBD2. The CDR3 has 15 amino acids. Germline lookup yields CDR1 DFQATT and CDR2 SNEGSKA (reference sequence). The V segment lost 3 bases and the J segment 6 bases; nucleotides outside the gene matches: 9.

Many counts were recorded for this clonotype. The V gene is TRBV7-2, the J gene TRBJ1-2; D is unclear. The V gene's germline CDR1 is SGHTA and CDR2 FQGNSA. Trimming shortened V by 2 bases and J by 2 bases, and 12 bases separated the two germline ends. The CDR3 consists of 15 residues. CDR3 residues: CASSLPSHANYGYTF. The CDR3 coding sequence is TGTGCCAGCAGCTTACCCTCCCACGCAAACTATGGCTACACCTTC.

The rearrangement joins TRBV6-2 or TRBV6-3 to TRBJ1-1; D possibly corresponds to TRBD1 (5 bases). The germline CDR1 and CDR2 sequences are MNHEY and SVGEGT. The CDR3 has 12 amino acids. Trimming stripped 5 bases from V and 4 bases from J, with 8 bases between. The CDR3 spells CASSHGGTEAFF. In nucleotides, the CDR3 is TGTGCCAGCAGTCACGGGGGCACTGAAGCTTTCTTT.

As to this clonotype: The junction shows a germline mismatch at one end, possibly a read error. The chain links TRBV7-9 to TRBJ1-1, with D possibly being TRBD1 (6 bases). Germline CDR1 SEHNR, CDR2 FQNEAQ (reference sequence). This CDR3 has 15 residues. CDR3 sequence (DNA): TGCGCCAGCAGCTCCCAGGGGACGATGAACACTGAAGCTTTCTTT. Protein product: CASSSQGTMNTEAFF.

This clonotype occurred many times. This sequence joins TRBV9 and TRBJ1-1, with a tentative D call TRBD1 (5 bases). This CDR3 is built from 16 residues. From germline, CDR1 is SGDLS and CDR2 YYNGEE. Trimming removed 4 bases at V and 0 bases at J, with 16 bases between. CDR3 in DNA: TGTGCCAGCAGCACCCGGGACTACCTTATGAACACTGAAGCTTTCTTT. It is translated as CASSTRDYLMNTEAFF.

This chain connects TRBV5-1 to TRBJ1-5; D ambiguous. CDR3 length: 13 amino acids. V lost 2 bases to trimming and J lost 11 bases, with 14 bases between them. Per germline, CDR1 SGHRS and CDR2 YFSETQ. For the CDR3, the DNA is TGCGCCAGCAGCTTTACTACCCTAGAGACCCAGCATTTT. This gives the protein CASSFTTLETQHF.

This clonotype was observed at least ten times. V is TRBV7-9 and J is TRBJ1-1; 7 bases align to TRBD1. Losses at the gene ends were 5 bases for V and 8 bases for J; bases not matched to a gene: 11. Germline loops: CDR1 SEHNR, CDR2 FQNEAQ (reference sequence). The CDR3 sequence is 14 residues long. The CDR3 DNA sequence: TGTGCCAGCAGCAGCCAGACAGGGCCCAGCGAAGCTTTCTTT. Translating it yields CASSSQTGPSEAFF. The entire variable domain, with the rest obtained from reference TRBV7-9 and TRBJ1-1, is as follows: DTGVSQNPRHKITKRGQNVTFRCDPISEHNRLYWYRQTLGQGPEFLTYFQNEAQLEKSRLLSDRFSAERPKGSFSTLEIQRTEQGDSAMYLCASSSQTGPSEAFFGQGTRLTVV.

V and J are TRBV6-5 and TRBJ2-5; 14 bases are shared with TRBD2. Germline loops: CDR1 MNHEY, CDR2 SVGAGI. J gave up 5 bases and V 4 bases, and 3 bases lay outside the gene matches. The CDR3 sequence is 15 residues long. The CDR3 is CASSFGLAGGETQYF. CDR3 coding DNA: TGTGCCAGCAGTTTTGGACTAGCGGGAGGTGAGACCCAGTACTTC.

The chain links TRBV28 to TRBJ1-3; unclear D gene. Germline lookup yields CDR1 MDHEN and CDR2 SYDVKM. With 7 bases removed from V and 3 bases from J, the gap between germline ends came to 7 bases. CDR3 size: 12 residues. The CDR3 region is CASTESGNTIYF. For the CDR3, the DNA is TGTGCCAGCACCGAAAGTGGAAACACCATATATTTT.

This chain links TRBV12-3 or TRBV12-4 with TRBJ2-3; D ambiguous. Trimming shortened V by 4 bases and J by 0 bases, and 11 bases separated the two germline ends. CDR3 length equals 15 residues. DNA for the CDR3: TGTGCCAGCAGTTCAAGATACCCTAGCACAGATACGCAGTATTTT. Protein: CASSSRYPSTDTQYF.

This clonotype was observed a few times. The CDR3 nucleotides are TGCAGTGCTAGTCCCGGGACAGGGGGTGGCGAGCAGTACTTC. Encoded protein: CSASPGTGGGEQYF. The chain has TRBV20-1 and TRBJ2-7, with TRBD1 matching over 11 bases. The CDR3 contains 14 residues. The germline CDR1 and CDR2 sequences are DFQATT and SNEGSKA (reference sequence). J was trimmed by 6 bases and V by 3 bases; bases with no gene match: 7.

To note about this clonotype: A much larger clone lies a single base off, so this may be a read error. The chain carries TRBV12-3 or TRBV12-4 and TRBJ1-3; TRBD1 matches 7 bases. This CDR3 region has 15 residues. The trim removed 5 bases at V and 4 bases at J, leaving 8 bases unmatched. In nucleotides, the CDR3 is TGTGCCAGCAGTGCCAGCGGCAGGGGGGGAAACACCATATATTTT. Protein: CASSASGRGGNTIYF.

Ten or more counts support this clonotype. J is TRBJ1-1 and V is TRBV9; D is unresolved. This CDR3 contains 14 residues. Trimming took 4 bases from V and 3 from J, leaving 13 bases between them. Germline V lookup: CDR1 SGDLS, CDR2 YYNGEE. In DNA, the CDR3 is TGTGCCAGCAGCTCCGGGCTGAGGGACACTGAAGCTTTCTTT. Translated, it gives CASSSGLRDTEAFF.

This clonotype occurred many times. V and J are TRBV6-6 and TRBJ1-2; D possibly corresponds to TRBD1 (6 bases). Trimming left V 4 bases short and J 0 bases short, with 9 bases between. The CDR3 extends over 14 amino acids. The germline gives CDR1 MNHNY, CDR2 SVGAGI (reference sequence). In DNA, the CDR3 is TGTGCCAGCAGTTCCCGGACAGCTAACTATGGCTACACCTTC. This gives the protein CASSSRTANYGYTF.

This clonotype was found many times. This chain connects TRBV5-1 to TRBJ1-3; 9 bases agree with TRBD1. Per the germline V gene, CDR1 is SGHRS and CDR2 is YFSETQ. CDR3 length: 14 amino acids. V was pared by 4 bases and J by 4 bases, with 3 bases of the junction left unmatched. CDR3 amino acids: CASSRDRAGNTIYF. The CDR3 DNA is TGCGCCAGCAGCAGGGACAGGGCGGGAAACACCATATATTTT.

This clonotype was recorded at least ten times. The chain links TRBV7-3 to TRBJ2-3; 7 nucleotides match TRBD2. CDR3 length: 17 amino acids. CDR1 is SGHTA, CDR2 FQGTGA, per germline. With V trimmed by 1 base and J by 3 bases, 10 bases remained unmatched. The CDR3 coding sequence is TGTGCCAGCAGCTTAATTGGTTCCGGCGGGAGTACAGATACGCAGTATTTT. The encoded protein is CASSLIGSGGSTDTQYF.

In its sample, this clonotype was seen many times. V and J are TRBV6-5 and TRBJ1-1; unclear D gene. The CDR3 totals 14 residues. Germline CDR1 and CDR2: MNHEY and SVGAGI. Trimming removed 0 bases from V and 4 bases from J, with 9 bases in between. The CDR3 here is CASSYSIGFTEAFF. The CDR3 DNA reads TGTGCCAGCAGTTACTCGATCGGGTTCACTGAAGCTTTCTTT.

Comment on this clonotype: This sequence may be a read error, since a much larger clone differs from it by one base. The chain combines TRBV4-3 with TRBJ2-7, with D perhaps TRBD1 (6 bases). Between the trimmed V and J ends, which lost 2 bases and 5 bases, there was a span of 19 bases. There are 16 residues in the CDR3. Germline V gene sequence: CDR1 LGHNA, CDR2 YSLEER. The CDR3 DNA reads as TGCGCCAGCAGCCAAAACTACAGGGCAGGGGAGCACGAGCAGTACTTC. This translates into CASSQNYRAGEHEQYF.

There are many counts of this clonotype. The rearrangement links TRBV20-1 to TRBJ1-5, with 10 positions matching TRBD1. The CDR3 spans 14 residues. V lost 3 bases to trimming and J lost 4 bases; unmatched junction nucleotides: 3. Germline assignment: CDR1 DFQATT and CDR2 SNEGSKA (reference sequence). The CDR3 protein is CSASGGQGNQPQHF. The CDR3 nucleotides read TGCAGTGCTAGTGGGGGACAGGGGAATCAGCCCCAGCATTTT.

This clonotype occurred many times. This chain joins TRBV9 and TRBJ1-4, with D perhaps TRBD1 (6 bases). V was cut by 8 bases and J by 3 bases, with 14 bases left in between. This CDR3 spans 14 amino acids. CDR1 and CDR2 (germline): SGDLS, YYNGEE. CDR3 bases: TGTGCCAGTGCTACAGGGCCGGCTAATGAAAAACTGTTTTTT. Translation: CASATGPANEKLFF.

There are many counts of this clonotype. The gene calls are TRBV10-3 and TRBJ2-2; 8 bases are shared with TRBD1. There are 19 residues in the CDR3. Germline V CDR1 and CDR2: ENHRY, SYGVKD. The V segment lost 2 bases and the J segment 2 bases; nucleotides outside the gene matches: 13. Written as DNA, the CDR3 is TGTGCCATCAGTGAGACTTTAACGGCGGGACAGGTTAACACCGGGGAGCTGTTTTTT. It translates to CAISETLTAGQVNTGELFF.

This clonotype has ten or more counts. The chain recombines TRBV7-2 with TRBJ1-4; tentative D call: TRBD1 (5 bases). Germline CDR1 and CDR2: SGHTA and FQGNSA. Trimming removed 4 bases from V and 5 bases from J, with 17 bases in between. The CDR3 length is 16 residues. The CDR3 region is CASSSGLRLTNEKLFF. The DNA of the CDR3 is TGTGCCAGCAGCTCAGGGCTTCGGTTAACGAATGAAAAACTGTTTTTT.

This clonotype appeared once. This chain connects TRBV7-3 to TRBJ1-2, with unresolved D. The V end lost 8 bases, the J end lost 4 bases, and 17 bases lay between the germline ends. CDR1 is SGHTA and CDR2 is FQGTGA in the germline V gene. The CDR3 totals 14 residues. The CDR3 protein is CASLGQSTIYGYTF. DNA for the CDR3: TGTGCCAGCTTAGGGCAGAGTACCATCTATGGCTACACCTTC.

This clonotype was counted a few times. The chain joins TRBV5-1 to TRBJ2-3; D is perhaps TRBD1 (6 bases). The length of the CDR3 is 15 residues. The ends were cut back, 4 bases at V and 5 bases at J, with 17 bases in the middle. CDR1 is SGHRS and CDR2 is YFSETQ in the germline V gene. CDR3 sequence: CASSGNRVLGDTQYF. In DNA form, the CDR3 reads TGCGCCAGCAGCGGAAACAGGGTTTTGGGAGATACGCAGTATTTT. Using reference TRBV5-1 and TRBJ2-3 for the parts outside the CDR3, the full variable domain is KAGVTQTPRYLIKTRGQQVTLSCSPISGHRSVSWYQQTPGQGLQFLFEYFSETQRNKGNFPGRFSGRQFSNSRSEMNVSTLELGDSALYLCASSGNRVLGDTQYFGPGTRLTVL.

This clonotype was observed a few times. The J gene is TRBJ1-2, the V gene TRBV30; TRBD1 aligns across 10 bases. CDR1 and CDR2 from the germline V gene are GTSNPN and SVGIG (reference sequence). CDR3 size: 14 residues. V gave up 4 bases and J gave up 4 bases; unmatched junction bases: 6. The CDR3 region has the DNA TGTGCCTGGACGGGCGACAGGGGGCTCTATGGCTACACCTTC. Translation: CAWTGDRGLYGYTF.

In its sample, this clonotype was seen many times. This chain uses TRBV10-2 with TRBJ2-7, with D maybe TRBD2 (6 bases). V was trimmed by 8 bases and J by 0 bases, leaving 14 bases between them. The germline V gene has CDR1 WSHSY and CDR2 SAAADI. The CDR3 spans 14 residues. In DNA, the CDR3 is TGCGCCAGCGGACCTAGCGTCCGCTCCTACGAGCAGTACTTC. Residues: CASGPSVRSYEQYF.